This T cell receptor beta chain originates from a study of T cells in women clearing cervical HPV infection. Produced via immunoSEQ multiplex PCR; TCRdb's table is partial and in-frame only. The sample table sets out roughly 30,000 clones. The CDR3 is made up of 12 amino acids. V lost 3 bases and J 2 bases, leaving 5 bases between the germline ends. Comments on this clone: What it recognizes is unknown. Read sequence stops 3 residues before the CDR3 end, and the germline J gene provides the missing end.

Study observations and caveats: Cases carried less TRBV6-7 than controls: roughly 0.12% versus 0.17%. CIN3+ cases had significantly higher TCR repertoire richness than controls, but evenness did not differ.

The receptor comes from a woman aged 18 to 75 with a cervical HPV16 infection that either progressed to CIN3+ or cleared (not recorded which). This sequence joins TRBV12-3 or TRBV12-4 and TRBJ2-7; D remains unclear. The source material was blood buffy coat. The CDR3 DNA, read in part, is TGTGCCAGCAGTTTCCTAGCCTACGAG. It yields the protein CASSFLAYE. The entire CDR3 sequence reads CASSFLAYEQYF.